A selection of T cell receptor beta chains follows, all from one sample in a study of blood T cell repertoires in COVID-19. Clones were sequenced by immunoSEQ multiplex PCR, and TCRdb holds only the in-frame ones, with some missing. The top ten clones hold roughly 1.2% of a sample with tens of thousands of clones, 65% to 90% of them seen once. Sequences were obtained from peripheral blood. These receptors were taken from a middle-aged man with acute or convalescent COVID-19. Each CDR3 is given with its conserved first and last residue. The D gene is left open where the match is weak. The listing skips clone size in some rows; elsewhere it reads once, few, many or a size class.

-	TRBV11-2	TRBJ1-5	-	TGTGCCAGCAGCTCCGGGAGGGAGCAGCCCCAGCATTTT	CASSSGREQPQHF
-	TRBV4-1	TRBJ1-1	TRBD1	TGCGCCAGCAGCCAAGAGACAGGGTACCCTCTTCACACTGAAGCTTTCTTT	CASSQETGYPLHTEAFF
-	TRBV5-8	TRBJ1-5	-	TGTGCCAGCAGCTTGGTACAGGATTATAGCAATCAGCCCCAGCATTTT	CASSLVQDYSNQPQHF
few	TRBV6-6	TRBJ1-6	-	TGTGCCAGCAGTCTTAGGACAGTAACTTCACCCCTCCACTTT	CASSLRTVTSPLHF
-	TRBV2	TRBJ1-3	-	TGTGCCAGCAGTGAAGTTCGGAGCTCTGGAAACACCATATATTTT	CASSEVRSSGNTIYF
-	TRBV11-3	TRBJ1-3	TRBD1	TGTGCCAGCAGCCTCACGACAGGGGGTCGCTCTGGAAACACCATATATTTT	CASSLTTGGRSGNTIYF
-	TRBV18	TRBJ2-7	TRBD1	TGTGCCAGCTCACAGAGGACAGGGGAGTGGGGAGAGCAGTACTTC	CASSQRTGEWGEQYF
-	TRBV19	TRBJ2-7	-	TGTGCCAGTAGTCGGGAACACCTTTCCTACGAGCAGTACTTC	CASSREHLSYEQYF
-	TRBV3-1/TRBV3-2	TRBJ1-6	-	TGTGCCAGCAGCCAAGCAAAGGGGCTCCCGACAGTCCCCCTCCACTTT	CASSQAKGLPTVPLHF
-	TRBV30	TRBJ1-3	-	TGTGCCTGGAGTTCGACAGCATCTGGAAACACCATATATTTT	CAWSSTASGNTIYF
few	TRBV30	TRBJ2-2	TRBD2	TGTGCCTGGAGTGTCAGCGGGGGGGTGACCGGGGAGCTGTTTTTT	CAWSVSGGVTGELFF
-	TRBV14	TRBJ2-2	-	TGTGCCAGCAGCCAAGATCTTCCGGGAAACGCCGGGGAGCTGTTTTTT	CASSQDLPGNAGELFF
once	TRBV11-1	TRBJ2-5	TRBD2	TGTGCCAGCAGCGACCGGGGGAGGGTAGAAGAGACCCAGTACTTC	CASSDRGRVEETQYF
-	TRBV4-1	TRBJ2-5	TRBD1	TGCGCCAGCAGCCAAGTAGGTGAGGGACAGCAAGAGACCCAGTACTTC	CASSQVGEGQQETQYF
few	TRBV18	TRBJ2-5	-	TGTGCCAGCTCAAGAGGAGAAGAGACCCAGTACTTC	CASSRGEETQYF
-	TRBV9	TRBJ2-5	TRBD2	TGTGCCAGCAGCGAGTCTAGCGGGGGCCCAGAGACCCAGTACTTC	CASSESSGGPETQYF
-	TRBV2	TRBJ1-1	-	TGTGCCAGCAGTTCAAATGTCGTCGAGACAATGAACACTGAAGCTTTCTTT	CASSSNVVETMNTEAFF
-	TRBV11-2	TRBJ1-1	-	TGTGCCAGCAGCTTAGTAAGAGAAATTGAAGCTTTCTTT	CASSLVREIEAFF
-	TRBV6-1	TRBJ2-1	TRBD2	TGTGCCAGCAGTGAGGGACGGGGGGGATACAATGAGCAGTTCTTC	CASSEGRGGYNEQFF
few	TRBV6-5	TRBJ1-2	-	TGTGCCAGCAGTTTGCAGTCAATAACTAACTATGGCTACACCTTC	CASSLQSITNYGYTF
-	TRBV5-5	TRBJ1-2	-	TGTGCCAGCAGCCGAATTCGGACAGAAAACCATGGCTACACCTTC	CASSRIRTENHGYTF
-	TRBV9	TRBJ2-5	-	TGTGCCAGCAGCGTAGGAGTCCAAGAGACCCAGTACTTC	CASSVGVQETQYF
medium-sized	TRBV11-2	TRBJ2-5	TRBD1	TGTGCCAGCAGAATAACCGGACAGGGGGCCATGAAGGTTGGGACCCAGTACTTC	CASRITGQGAMKVGTQYF
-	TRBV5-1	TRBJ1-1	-	TGCGCCAGCAGCCCCGACAGGAGACTGATGAACACTGAAGCTTTCTTT	CASSPDRRLMNTEAFF